Listed below are T cell receptor beta chains from one sample, sequenced in a study of blood T cell repertoires in COVID-19. Clones were sequenced by immunoSEQ multiplex PCR, and TCRdb holds only the in-frame ones, with some missing. The sample carries 330,000 or so clones, approximately 89% recorded once. The sample was peripheral blood. These receptors were collected from a woman aged 60-75 years with COVID-19, enrolled during active disease. The CDR3 runs from the conserved cysteine through the conserved F or W. D genes are given only for firm matches. Size tells how often a clone was seen (once, few, many) or the class of an expanded clone, and some rows leave it out.

d_gene	j_gene	abundance	v_gene	CDR3nt	CDR3aa
.	TRBJ2-7	.	TRBV15	TGTGCCACCAGCAGAGAAGTCAGTTACGAGCAGTACTTC	CATSREVSYEQYF
.	TRBJ1-1	.	TRBV6-4	TGTGCCAGCAGAGCCAGCGTAAACACTGAAGCTTTCTTT	CASRASVNTEAFF
TRBD1	TRBJ1-1	.	TRBV5-1	TGCGCCAGCAGCATAGGACAGGTGGCAACCACTGAAGCTTTCTTT	CASSIGQVATTEAFF
TRBD1	TRBJ1-2	.	TRBV24-1	TGTGCCACCAGTGACTCCGGACAGGGGGCTTATGGCTACACCTTC	CATSDSGQGAYGYTF
TRBD1	TRBJ2-5	.	TRBV27	TGTGCCAGCAGTTTAGCAGGGGGCGGGGAGACCCAGTACTTC	CASSLAGGGETQYF
TRBD1	TRBJ1-2	.	TRBV10-3	TGTGCCATCAGCGAAGGGGGCGCCAGCTATGGCTACACCTTC	CAISEGGASYGYTF
.	TRBJ1-4	.	TRBV3-1/TRBV3-2	TGTGCCAGCAGTCAAACAGGGATGAGTGAAAAACTGTTTTTT	CASSQTGMSEKLFF
.	TRBJ1-1	.	TRBV5-1	TGCGCCAGCAGCTCTAACACTGAAGCTTTCTTT	CASSSNTEAFF
.	TRBJ2-5	.	TRBV6-6	TGTGCCAGCAGTTACTCGAGAGGGAACCAAGAGACCCAGTACTTC	CASSYSRGNQETQYF
.	TRBJ2-3	.	TRBV5-6	TGTGCCAGCAGCTCCCCCGGTTCTAGCACAGATACGCAGTATTTT	CASSSPGSSTDTQYF
.	TRBJ1-4	.	TRBV28	TGTGCCAGCAGTACTAGGGTGGGTAATGAAAAACTGTTTTTT	CASSTRVGNEKLFF
.	TRBJ2-1	.	TRBV27	TGTGCCAGCAGTTCCCGGGGTAATGAGCAGTTCTTC	CASSSRGNEQFF
.	TRBJ1-2	few	TRBV10-1	TGCGCCAGCAGTGAGAATTTAGGAGATGGCTACACCTTC	CASSENLGDGYTF
.	TRBJ1-5	.	TRBV2	TGTGCCAGCAGCCCTACTGTGGACAGCCTCAATCAGCCCCAGCATTTT	CASSPTVDSLNQPQHF
TRBD1	TRBJ2-2	.	TRBV6-2/TRBV6-3	TGTGCCAGCAACCCAACAGGGGTCAACACCGGGGAGCTGTTTTTT	CASNPTGVNTGELFF
.	TRBJ1-1	.	TRBV4-1	TGCGCCAGCCGGGGAACCTTCACGACCACTGAAGCTTTCTTT	CASRGTFTTTEAFF
.	TRBJ1-6	.	TRBV5-1	TGCGCCAGCAGCTTGTCGGGTGGCGATTCACCCCTCCACTTT	CASSLSGGDSPLHF
.	TRBJ1-2	.	TRBV4-1	TGCGCCAGCAGCCAAGAAGGCGCCGGGGGGGATGGCTACACCTTC	CASSQEGAGGDGYTF
TRBD2	TRBJ2-3	.	TRBV2	TGTGCCAGCAGTGAATACCAGCGGGGGGGCCCAGATACGCAGTATTTT	CASSEYQRGGPDTQYF
.	TRBJ1-5	.	TRBV6-5	TGTGCCAGCAGGATGGGCCCGTTCCGGCATCAGCCCCAGCATTTT	CASRMGPFRHQPQHF
.	TRBJ2-7	.	TRBV6-5	TGTGCCAGCTTTGAGGTCTCCTACGAGCAGTACTTC	CASFEVSYEQYF
TRBD1	TRBJ1-2	few	TRBV28	TGTGCCAGCAGGCGGCCCTCCCCCGACAGGGGGCGGAATGGCTACACCTTC	CASRRPSPDRGRNGYTF
.	TRBJ1-1	.	TRBV6-5	TGTGCCAGCAGGAATGTACAGGGTATTGACACTGAAGCTTTCTTT	CASRNVQGIDTEAFF
.	TRBJ2-5	.	TRBV2	TGTGCCAGCAGCGACGGCGGGAATCTCCGAGAGACCCAGTACTTC	CASSDGGNLRETQYF
.	TRBJ1-4	.	TRBV5-6	TGTGCCAGCAGCGACCCGGGGAGGGATGAAAAACTGTTTTTT	CASSDPGRDEKLFF
TRBD2	TRBJ2-5	.	TRBV28	TGTGCCACCAAACGGGGGGGTCAAGAGACCCAGTACTTC	CATKRGGQETQYF
TRBD1	TRBJ1-2	.	TRBV7-8	TGTGCCAGCAGCCTAGGGGGGACAGGGCGCTATGGCTACACCTTC	CASSLGGTGRYGYTF
.	TRBJ1-1	.	TRBV19	TGTGCCAGTAGTATTGGTGGGCATTGGAACACTGAAGCTTTCTTT	CASSIGGHWNTEAFF
TRBD1	TRBJ1-2	.	TRBV28	TGTGCCAGCAGTTCGTCGACAGGGATACGCGGCTACACCTTC	CASSSSTGIRGYTF
TRBD1	TRBJ2-7	.	TRBV5-1	TGCGCCAGCAGCTCACCACCGGGACAGGGCACCTACGAGCAGTACTTC	CASSSPPGQGTYEQYF
.	TRBJ1-1	.	TRBV4-1	TGCGCCAGCAGCCTCAGAGACCGGGACCGGGGGGCTGAAGCTTTCTTT	CASSLRDRDRGAEAFF
TRBD1	TRBJ2-3	.	TRBV18	TGTGCCAGCTCTCTTACAGGGGGCGACTCGACAGATACGCAGTATTTT	CASSLTGGDSTDTQYF
.	TRBJ1-1	.	TRBV7-9	TGTGCCAGCAGCTTAGCGGTGCAGGGATCTGAAGCTTTCTTT	CASSLAVQGSEAFF
TRBD1	TRBJ1-5	.	TRBV10-1	TGCGCCAGCAGTCCGGGACAGGGGACTCAGCCCCAGCATTTT	CASSPGQGTQPQHF
.	TRBJ1-2	once	TRBV9	TGTGCCAGCACCCCGCCGGGGTATGGCTACACCTTC	CASTPPGYGYTF
.	TRBJ1-1	once	TRBV10-2	TGCGCCAGCAGTGAAGGGCAGGGTGGGACTGAAGCTTTCTTT	CASSEGQGGTEAFF
.	TRBJ1-5	.	TRBV2	TGTGCCAGCAGTGAGCGGAGCAATCAGCCCCAGCATTTT	CASSERSNQPQHF
.	TRBJ1-2	few	TRBV2	TGTGCCAGCAGCCTAGGACAGCCTGAAGTCTATGGCTACACCTTC	CASSLGQPEVYGYTF
.	TRBJ2-1	.	TRBV5-1	TGCGCCAGCACCTTATTGACCGGCGGGCACAATGAGCAGTTCTTC	CASTLLTGGHNEQFF
.	TRBJ1-2	.	TRBV19	TGTGCCAGTAGTTATAGGGGTAACTATGGCTACACCTTC	CASSYRGNYGYTF
TRBD1	TRBJ1-4	.	TRBV5-4	TGTGCCAGCAAACAGGGGATCGGGGCTAATGAAAAACTGTTTTTT	CASKQGIGANEKLFF